Each of the 32 T cell receptor beta chains below was sequenced from the same sample in a study of blood T cell repertoires in COVID-19. Profiling relied on immunoSEQ multiplex PCR, and the TCRdb table lists in-frame clones only, not all of them. The sample has 200,000 to 300,000 clones; 81% are singletons. Sequencing input: peripheral blood. The receptor source for this set is a woman older than 75 with COVID-19, enrolled during active disease.

This chain joins TRBV10-3 and TRBJ1-5; D is unclear. Germline assignment: CDR1 ENHRY and CDR2 SYGVKD. V shed 10 bases and J shed 2 bases, with 18 bases lying between them. The CDR3 runs 15 residues. CDR3 DNA sequence: TGTGCCACGGGTGGAGGCGGTGACGGCAATCAGCCCCAGCATTTT. As protein: CATGGGGDGNQPQHF.

The V gene is TRBV7-3, the J gene TRBJ2-6; 7 positions agree with TRBD1. Germline values: CDR1 SGHTA, CDR2 FQGTGA. This CDR3 is 17 amino acids long. V dropped 2 bases and J dropped 3; count of bases not matched to a gene: 7. In nucleotides, the CDR3 is TGTGCCAGCAGCTTACAGGGGGTTCTTAGTGGGGCCAACGTCCTGACTTTC. As protein: CASSLQGVLSGANVLTF.

The gene calls are TRBV20-1 and TRBJ2-2; D is unclear. CDR3 length: 13 residues. V was clipped by 3 bases and J by 1 base, with 6 bases between them. Germline V gives CDR1 DFQATT, CDR2 SNEGSKA (reference sequence). Written as DNA, the CDR3 is TGCAGTGCTAGTAGCCAGAACACCGGGGAGCTGTTTTTT. Translation: CSASSQNTGELFF.

The gene calls are TRBV2 and TRBJ2-3; no firm D call. The CDR3 contains 12 residues. The germline V gene encodes CDR1 SNHLY and CDR2 FYNNEI. Trimming stripped 7 bases from V and 6 bases from J, with 11 bases between. CDR3 in DNA: TGTGCCAGCAATATCGAGAGGGATACGCAGTATTTT. Its protein product is CASNIERDTQYF.

This clone came up a few times. The J gene is TRBJ1-3, the V gene TRBV7-2; D possibly corresponds to TRBD1 (6 bases). Trimming removed 1 base from V and 2 bases from J, with 9 bases in between. The CDR3 is 15 residues long. The V gene's germline CDR1 is SGHTA and CDR2 FQGNSA. The CDR3 here is CASSLVGTTGNTIYF. Here the CDR3 DNA reads TGTGCCAGCAGCTTAGTGGGGACAACTGGAAACACCATATATTTT. The full variable domain, completed using reference TRBV7-2 and TRBJ1-3, is GAGVSQSPSNKVTEKGKDVELRCDPISGHTALYWYRQSLGQGLEFLIYFQGNSAPDKSGLPSDRFSAERTGGSVSTLTIQRTQQEDSAVYLCASSLVGTTGNTIYFGEGSWLTVV.

V gene TRBV5-1 combines with J gene TRBJ1-6; TRBD1 might be the D (6 bases). CDR3 length equals 12 residues. Trimming took off 4 bases at V and 11 bases at J, with 10 bases between the two ends. In germline, CDR1 is SGHRS, CDR2 YFSETQ. CDR3 DNA sequence: TGCGCCAGCAGCGAGCCAGGGGCACCCCTCCACTTT. Encoded protein: CASSEPGAPLHF.

The chain carries TRBV3-1 (or the pseudogene TRBV3-2) and TRBJ2-1; TRBD2 is a possible D gene (7 bases). This CDR3 has 21 amino acids. Trimming removed 2 bases at V and 5 bases at J, with 31 bases between. CDR1 is LGHDT and CDR2 is YNNKEL in the germline V gene (reference sequence). For the CDR3, the DNA is TGTGCCAGCAGCCAACCCTCCCGTTACCTTGGGGGGGGCACGCAGCACAATGAGCAGTTCTTC. Translating it yields CASSQPSRYLGGGTQHNEQFF.

V is TRBV5-4 and J is TRBJ2-6; 8 bases are a match to TRBD1. After removal of 2 bases from V and 1 base from J, the junction contained 5 bases not matched to a gene. This CDR3 is built from 17 residues. Germline lookup yields CDR1 SGHNT and CDR2 YYREEE (reference sequence). CDR3 region: CASSFGQGRSGANVLTF. In nucleotides, the CDR3 is TGTGCCAGCAGCTTTGGACAGGGAAGGTCTGGGGCCAACGTCCTGACTTTC.

J is TRBJ2-1 and V is TRBV30, with D tentatively TRBD2 (5 bases). Germline V gene sequence: CDR1 GTSNPN, CDR2 SVGIG (reference sequence). CDR3 length equals 14 residues. The V end was cut by 2 bases, the J end by 3 bases, with 11 bases between. In DNA form, the CDR3 reads TGTGCCTGGAGTATTCTCCGGGACTACAATGAGCAGTTCTTC. Protein product: CAWSILRDYNEQFF.

This clone was observed a single time. This chain uses TRBV5-1 with TRBJ1-3; D gene uncertain. The CDR3 is made up of 14 amino acids. V lost 4 bases to trimming and J lost 0 bases, with 8 bases between them. Germline CDR1 is SGHRS and CDR2 is YFSETQ. CDR3 sequence reads: CASSQSSSGNTIYF. The CDR3 DNA reads TGCGCCAGCAGCCAGTCCAGCTCTGGAAACACCATATATTTT.

The CDR3, as DNA: TGTGCCAGCTCCACCCCGGGACTAGCGGGAGGGTGCACAGATACGCAGTATTTT. Translating gives CASSTPGLAGGCTDTQYF. The J gene is TRBJ2-3, the V gene TRBV21-1; the table's TRBD2 call for D was not verified on the DNA. TRBV21-1 constitutes a pseudogene. This CDR3 comprises 18 residues.

The rearrangement uses TRBV19 and TRBJ1-5; D uncertain. This CDR3 is 15 amino acids long. Per the germline V gene, CDR1 is LNHDA and CDR2 is SQIVND (reference sequence). V lost 6 bases and J lost 4, with 16 bases in between. The CDR3 sequence is CASRTRVFGNQPQHF. The CDR3 DNA follows: TGTGCCAGTAGGACTAGGGTGTTCGGGAATCAGCCCCAGCATTTT.

The chain joins TRBV5-1 to TRBJ1-6, with D perhaps TRBD1 (5 bases). The CDR3 spans 16 residues. Germline V CDR1 and CDR2: SGHRS, YFSETQ. Deletions cut 4 bases from V and 6 bases from J, with 17 bases between. Here the CDR3 reads CASSLAGSISNSPLHF. CDR3 DNA sequence: TGCGCCAGCAGCCTGGCAGGGTCTATCTCTAATTCACCCCTCCACTTT.

The chain joins TRBV6-1 to TRBJ2-1; 7 nucleotides match TRBD2. The CDR3 is 15 amino acids. Germline CDR1 is MNHNS and CDR2 is SASEGT. Germline trimming cut 2 bases from V and 6 bases from J; bases unmatched to any gene: 7. The CDR3 sequence: CASSESGLVPNEQFF. The CDR3 DNA follows: TGTGCCAGCAGTGAAAGTGGACTAGTCCCCAATGAGCAGTTCTTC.

This chain joins TRBV4-2 and TRBJ2-7, with D possibly matching TRBD2 (5 bases). Germline V gene sequence: CDR1 LGHNA, CDR2 YNFKEQ. This CDR3 has 14 amino acids. V lost 4 bases, J lost 0 bases, and 10 bases lay in between. The CDR3 loop reads CASSPGGYSYEQYF. As DNA, the CDR3 is TGTGCCAGCAGCCCAGGAGGTTACTCCTACGAGCAGTACTTC.

This chain links TRBV19 with TRBJ2-4, with a possible D match to TRBD2 (7 bases). The length of the CDR3 is 13 residues. V gave up 3 bases and J gave up 8 bases, with 11 bases separating them. The germline V gene encodes CDR1 LNHDA and CDR2 SQIVND (reference sequence). The chain's CDR3 is CASSIGGGDIQYF. The CDR3 coding sequence is TGTGCCAGTAGTATTGGGGGGGGCGACATTCAGTACTTC. Full variable domain (missing parts from reference TRBV19 and TRBJ2-4): DGGITQSPKYLFRKEGQNVTLSCEQNLNHDAMYWYRQDPGQGLRLIYYSQIVNDFQKGDIAEGYSVSREKKESFPLTVTSAQKNPTAFYLCASSIGGGDIQYFGAGTRLSVL.

This chain links TRBV28 with TRBJ1-5, with TRBD1 identical over 9 bases. CDR1 and CDR2 (germline): MDHEN, SYDVKM. V dropped 11 bases and J dropped 6; count of bases not matched to a gene: 14. The CDR3 spans 15 residues. The CDR3 region has the DNA TGTGCCGGAAGATCGGGGACAGGGCAATTTCAGCCCCAGCATTTT. This gives the protein CAGRSGTGQFQPQHF.

The CDR3 sequence is CASSLRLLGSIAYEQYF. CDR3 DNA sequence: TGTGCCAGCAGTTTAAGGTTGCTAGGATCTATCGCCTACGAGCAGTACTTC. The rearrangement links TRBV28 to TRBJ2-7; D gene unclear. The V and J ends lost 2 bases and 2 bases respectively, with 19 bases between them. This CDR3 comprises 17 residues. CDR1 is MDHEN and CDR2 is SYDVKM in the germline V gene. The full variable domain, its missing parts supplied by reference TRBV28 and TRBJ2-7, is DVKVTQSSRYLVKRTGEKVFLECVQDMDHENMFWYRQDPGLGLRLIYFSYDVKMKEKGDIPEGYSVSREKKERFSLILESASTNQTSMYLCASSLRLLGSIAYEQYFGPGTRLTVT.

The rearrangement joins TRBV7-9 to TRBJ2-5; tentative D call: TRBD2 (5 bases). V dropped 7 bases and J dropped 5 bases, with 20 bases sitting between them. Germline loops: CDR1 SEHNR, CDR2 FQNEAQ (reference sequence). The CDR3 consists of 15 residues. The chain's CDR3 is CASTPWELGRETQYF. The CDR3 DNA reads as TGTGCCAGCACCCCTTGGGAGCTTGGGCGCGAGACCCAGTACTTC.

This clone was detected a few times. This chain connects TRBV29-1 to TRBJ1-3; the match to TRBD1 covers 7 bases. The V and J ends lost 3 bases and 0 bases, in that order; junction bases with no gene match: 8. The CDR3 spans 16 residues. Germline CDR1 SQVTM, CDR2 ANQGSEA. Here the CDR3 DNA reads TGCAGCGTTGAGGGAACAACAGGGGTCTCTGGAAACACCATATATTTT. This encodes CSVEGTTGVSGNTIYF.

The gene calls are TRBV7-3 and TRBJ2-1, with a tentative D call TRBD2 (6 bases). V shed 3 bases and J shed 9 bases, with 9 bases lying between them. The germline V gene has CDR1 SGHTA and CDR2 FQGTGA. The CDR3 totals 12 residues. CDR3 loop: CASSLEGTEQFF. The CDR3 region has the DNA TGTGCCAGCAGCTTGGAGGGAACTGAGCAGTTCTTC.

The chain is built from TRBV28 and TRBJ1-2; no clear D gene. This CDR3 comprises 13 residues. Germline V gene sequence: CDR1 MDHEN, CDR2 SYDVKM. Trimming cost V 2 bases and J 2 bases, with 6 bases left between them. CDR3 nucleotide sequence: TGTGCCAGCAGTTTAACAAAGAACTATGGCTACACCTTC. Protein sequence: CASSLTKNYGYTF.

This clone was detected only a few times. The V and J genes are TRBV7-9 and TRBJ2-2; TRBD2 might be the D (5 bases). The CDR3 has 14 amino acids. Between the trimmed V and J ends, which lost 5 bases and 3 bases, there was a span of 10 bases. Germline V gene data show CDR1 as SEHNR and CDR2 as FQNEAQ (reference sequence). CDR3 sequence (DNA): TGTGCCAGCAGCCGAGCCGGGGACACCGGGGAGCTGTTTTTT. Its translation is CASSRAGDTGELFF. Full variable domain (missing parts from reference TRBV7-9 and TRBJ2-2): DTGVSQNPRHKITKRGQNVTFRCDPISEHNRLYWYRQTLGQGPEFLTYFQNEAQLEKSRLLSDRFSAERPKGSFSTLEIQRTEQGDSAMYLCASSRAGDTGELFFGEGSRLTVL.

The gene calls are TRBV7-2 and TRBJ1-2; 7 nucleotides agree with TRBD1. In germline, CDR1 is SGHTA, CDR2 FQGNSA. The CDR3 has 15 residues. V trimming: 1 base; J trimming: 8 bases; junction bases outside the gene matches: 10. The CDR3 region is CASSLDYAGGKGYTF. The CDR3 region has the DNA TGTGCCAGCAGCTTAGATTATGCAGGGGGAAAGGGCTACACCTTC.

Only a few counts were recorded for this clone. The chain couples TRBV18 to TRBJ2-3, with 8 bases fitting TRBD2. V was clipped by 5 bases and J by 5 bases; unmatched bases: 9. The CDR3 spans 15 residues. Germline loops: CDR1 KGHSH, CDR2 LQKENI. The CDR3 DNA follows: TGTGCCAGCTCATCCCGTAGCGGGGTGAGAGATACGCAGTATTTT. Translation gives CASSSRSGVRDTQYF.

This clone was detected only a few times. The chain employs TRBV11-1 and TRBJ1-2; D is uncertain. Germline values: CDR1 SGHAT, CDR2 FQDESV (reference sequence). V gave up 2 bases and J gave up 4 bases, with 8 bases separating them. The CDR3 has 13 amino acids. This CDR3 reads CASSLYGSYGYTF. As DNA, the CDR3 is TGTGCCAGCAGCTTATATGGTAGCTATGGCTACACCTTC.

This clone occurred once. This chain connects TRBV2 to TRBJ2-1, with TRBD1 as a possible D gene (6 bases). The V gene's germline CDR1 is SNHLY and CDR2 FYNNEI. CDR3 size: 15 residues. Trimming left V 5 bases short and J 5 bases short, with 16 bases between. CDR3 in amino acids: CASSLQGLGDNEQFF. The CDR3 nucleotides read TGTGCCAGCAGTTTACAGGGCTTGGGAGACAATGAGCAGTTCTTC.

This chain uses TRBV15 with TRBJ1-2; D gene uncertain. The CDR3 runs 14 residues. V was cut by 0 bases and J by 2 bases, with 7 bases left in between. The germline CDR1 and CDR2 sequences are LNHNV and YYDKDF (reference sequence). The CDR3 loop reads CATSREGANYGYTF. The CDR3 nucleotides read TGTGCCACCAGCAGAGAAGGAGCAAACTATGGCTACACCTTC.

This clone turned up a few times. The chain carries TRBV19 and TRBJ1-1, with 7 bases lining up with TRBD1. CDR3 length: 15 amino acids. The germline V gene has CDR1 LNHDA and CDR2 SQIVND (reference sequence). The V and J ends lost 7 bases and 3 bases, in that order; junction bases with no gene match: 11. In nucleotides, the CDR3 is TGTGCCAGTACCGTTACAGGGGCAGCTTACACTGAAGCTTTCTTT. It encodes CASTVTGAAYTEAFF.

The rearrangement links TRBV30 to TRBJ2-5; D is unresolved. Germline V gene lookup returns CDR1 GTSNPN and CDR2 SVGIG (reference sequence). The CDR3 is 12 residues long. Trimming pared 2 bases from V and 4 bases from J, leaving 8 bases between. The CDR3 sequence: CAWSRVVETQYF. The CDR3 DNA reads as TGTGCCTGGAGTCGAGTCGTAGAGACCCAGTACTTC.

This clone has a handful of counts. The CDR3 region has the DNA TGTGCCACCTATCTAGACAGGGGAGGTCGGGGAGCTTTCTTT. The encoded protein is CATYLDRGGRGAFF. The V and J genes are TRBV24-1 and TRBJ1-1; 8 positions agree with TRBD1. Germline V gene sequence: CDR1 KGHDR, CDR2 SFDVKD. This CDR3 is built from 14 residues. The ends lost 9 bases at V and 10 bases at J; junction bases unmatched: 15.

This rearrangement joins TRBV3-1 (or the pseudogene TRBV3-2) to TRBJ2-7; TRBD2 might be the D (5 bases). CDR1 and CDR2 from the germline V gene are LGHDT and YNNKEL (reference sequence). V gave up 0 bases and J gave up 2 bases, with 8 bases separating them. The CDR3 runs to 14 residues. The CDR3 DNA sequence: TGTGCCAGCAGCCAAGACCTTAGCGCCTACGAGCAGTACTTC. This gives the protein CASSQDLSAYEQYF.